This TCR beta chain derives from a study of tumor-infiltrating lymphocytes in primary liver carcinoma. Study at large: Among the tumors, stages were T1-T3 N0M0 and sizes roughly 4 to 10 cm. Each of the samples returned roughly 3.65 to 7.13 million productive TCRbeta reads (a yield similar across tissue types).

CDR3 length equals 16 residues. Per germline, CDR1 LGHNA and CDR2 YNFKEQ. V lost 1 base and J lost 6; bases outside the gene matches: 9. A primer in the constant region served to generate TCR beta cDNA from 500 to 600 ng of total RNA. Investigators got TCR beta libraries out of three nested multiplex PCR rounds, done with slightly modified ARM-PCR. Forward primers for TRBV1-TRBV30 and a C-beta reverse primer served the first two PCR rounds, at roughly 10 cycles each. Each CDR3 protein gets one entry after TCRdb re-called the multiplex PCR reads with MiXCR. The sample shows roughly 120,000 distinct CDR3 sequences, under 65% of them seen only once. Unsorted bulk tissue (about 19-33 mg) underwent RNA and DNA co-extraction. The cohort consisted of patients whose primary liver carcinoma was surgically resected. Samples came from superior, inferior, lateral poles and tumor centre. This clonotype was found many times.

The V call is TRBV4-2, the J call TRBJ2-7; 10 nucleotides line up with TRBD2. The receptor was derived from an older woman with primary liver carcinoma and hepatitis B virus infection. Sample: liver tumor tissue from sampling region 3. The subset denotes: tumor region T3, left-lateral pole. In nucleotides, the CDR3 is TGTGCCAGCAGCCAAGGCTCGGGAAGCGGGAGGGCCGAGCAGTACTTC. Amino acids: CASSQGSGSGRAEQYF.